This T cell receptor (beta chain) is from a study of T cells after yellow fever vaccination. The wider study: Any fraction with a low cell number was prepared using SMART-Seq v4 Ultra Low Input.

Researchers made TCR cDNA using 5'RACE template switching, and this step added a universal primer site and UMIs. TCRdb itself ran the 5' RACE reads through MiXCR, one entry per CDR3 protein. This sample has just over 300,000 distinct CDR3 sequences, with roughly 3.5% found just once. Study outcomes and limitations: Re-detected after boosting: most primary clones, around 96% of CD4 and 88% of CD8.

As concerns this clonotype: The antigen remains undetermined.

V shed 2 bases and J shed 7 bases, with 13 bases lying between them. This CDR3 is 15 amino acids long. CDR1 and CDR2 from the germline V gene are SGDLS and YYNGEE. Sequenced here: PBMCs, sampled on the day of the yellow fever booster vaccination. The chain has TRBV9 and TRBJ1-6; no clear D. The TCR originated in a man younger than 35 who received the YFV17D yellow fever vaccine. CDR3 amino acids: CASSVVPGGNSPLHF. The CDR3 region has the DNA TGTGCCAGCAGCGTGGTACCCGGCGGGAATTCACCCCTCCACTTT.